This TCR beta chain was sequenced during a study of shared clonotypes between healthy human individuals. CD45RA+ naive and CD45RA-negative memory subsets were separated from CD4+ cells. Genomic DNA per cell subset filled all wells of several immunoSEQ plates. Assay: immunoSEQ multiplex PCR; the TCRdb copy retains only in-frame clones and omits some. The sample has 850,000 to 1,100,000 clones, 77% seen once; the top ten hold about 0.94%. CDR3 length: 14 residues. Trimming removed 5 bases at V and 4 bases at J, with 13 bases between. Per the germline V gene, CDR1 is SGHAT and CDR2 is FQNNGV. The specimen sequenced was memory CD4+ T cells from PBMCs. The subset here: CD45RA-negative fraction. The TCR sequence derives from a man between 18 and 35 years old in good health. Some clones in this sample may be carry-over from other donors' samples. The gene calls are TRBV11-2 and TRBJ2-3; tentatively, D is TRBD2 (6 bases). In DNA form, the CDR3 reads TGTGCCAGCAGCGGGCGGGACCTCGCAGATACGCAGTATTTT. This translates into CASSGRDLADTQYF. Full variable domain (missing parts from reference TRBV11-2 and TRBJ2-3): EAGVAQSPRYKIIEKRQSVAFWCNPISGHATLYWYQQILGQGPKLLIQFQNNGVVDDSQLPKDRFSAERLKGVDSTLKIQPAKLEDSAVYLCASSGRDLADTQYFGPGTRLTVL.